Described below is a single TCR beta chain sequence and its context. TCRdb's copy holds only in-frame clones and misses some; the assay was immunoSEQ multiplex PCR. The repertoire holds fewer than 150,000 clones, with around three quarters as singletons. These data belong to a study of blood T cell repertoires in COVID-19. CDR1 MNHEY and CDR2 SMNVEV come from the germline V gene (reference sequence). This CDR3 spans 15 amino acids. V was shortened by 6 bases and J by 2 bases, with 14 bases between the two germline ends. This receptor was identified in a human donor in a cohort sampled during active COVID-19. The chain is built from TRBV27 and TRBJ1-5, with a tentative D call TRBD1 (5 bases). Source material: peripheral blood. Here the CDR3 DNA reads TGTGCCAGCAGCCCCCGGGGGGTGCGCAATCAGCCCCAGCATTTT. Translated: CASSPRGVRNQPQHF.